The rows below give T cell receptor beta chains drawn from one sample of a study of HIV-infected patients and healthy controls. Each CDR3 protein gets one entry after TCRdb re-called the 5' RACE reads with MiXCR. The data contain about 64,000 distinct CDR3 sequences, 19% of them singletons. The sample consisted of CD4+ T cells from blood. These receptors originate from a human donor in good health. The CDR3 runs from the conserved cysteine through the conserved F or W. Fields, in order: V gene, J gene, clone size, D gene, CDR3 protein, CDR3 DNA. D genes are given only for firm matches. For some rows the clone size is stated as once, few or many, or as a class when expanded; others skip it.

TRBV3-1,TRBJ2-3,many,TRBD2,CASSQGLAGDADTQYF,TGTGCCAGCAGCCAAGGACTAGCGGGAGACGCAGATACGCAGTATTTT
TRBV6-5,TRBJ2-7,NA,NA,CASSYGGLYEQYF,TGTGCCAGCAGTTACGGGGGACTCTACGAGCAGTACTTC
TRBV20-1,TRBJ2-5,few,TRBD2,CSASRPSGTGETQYF,TGCAGTGCTAGCAGGCCTAGCGGGACGGGGGAGACCCAGTACTTC
TRBV7-9,TRBJ1-4,few,NA,CASSTKRVANEKLFF,TGTGCCAGCAGCACGAAGCGGGTTGCTAATGAAAAACTGTTTTTT
TRBV7-2,TRBJ2-5,few,TRBD2,CASSLGLAGSETQYF,TGTGCCAGCAGCTTAGGACTAGCGGGGTCAGAGACCCAGTACTTC
TRBV20-1,TRBJ2-2,NA,NA,CSARTLGANTGELFF,TGCAGTGCTAGAACCCTTGGGGCGAACACCGGGGAGCTGTTTTTT
TRBV19,TRBJ2-3,NA,TRBD2,CASSMGTSGYTDTQYF,TGTGCCAGTAGTATGGGGACTAGCGGGTACACAGATACGCAGTATTTT
TRBV3-1,TRBJ2-2,few,TRBD2,CASSQENSGGISNTGELFF,TGTGCCAGCAGCCAAGAGAATAGCGGGGGAATCTCGAACACCGGGGAGCTGTTTTTT
TRBV7-6,TRBJ2-1,many,NA,CASSLVGANNEQFF,TGTGCCAGCAGCTTAGTTGGGGCCAACAATGAGCAGTTCTTC
TRBV20-1,TRBJ2-1,many,NA,CSARVTSGTYNEQFF,TGCAGTGCTAGAGTTACGAGCGGCACTTACAATGAGCAGTTCTTC
TRBV7-3,TRBJ2-6,few,NA,CASSLTPPRGRPSGANVLTF,TGTGCCAGCAGCTTAACGCCTCCAAGGGGCCGCCCCTCTGGGGCCAACGTCCTGACTTTC
TRBV5-6,TRBJ1-2,many,TRBD1,CASSWGGQADLYGYTF,TGTGCCAGCAGCTGGGGGGGACAGGCGGACCTCTATGGCTACACCTTC
TRBV12-3/TRBV12-4,TRBJ1-2,NA,TRBD1,CASSLSSSGTGYGYTF,TGTGCCAGCAGTTTATCTTCCTCCGGGACAGGCTATGGCTACACCTTC
TRBV9,TRBJ2-5,many,NA,CASSVVKEETQYF,TGTGCCAGCAGCGTAGTTAAGGAAGAGACCCAGTACTTC
TRBV30,TRBJ1-1,many,NA,CAWSVRPGTEAFF,TGTGCCTGGAGTGTACGGCCGGGCACTGAAGCTTTCTTT
TRBV20-1,TRBJ2-2,NA,NA,CSARYGVGELFF,TGCAGTGCTAGATACGGTGTCGGGGAGCTGTTTTTT
TRBV5-4,TRBJ1-2,NA,NA,CASSLRENYGYTF,TGTGCCAGCAGCTTGAGGGAAAACTATGGCTACACCTTC
TRBV21-1,TRBJ1-4,NA,NA,CASSHAGTNEKLFF,TGTGCCAGCAGTCATGCTGGTACTAATGAAAAACTGTTTTTT
TRBV12-3/TRBV12-4,TRBJ1-1,few,TRBD1,CASSLHGTGGRNTEAFF,TGTGCCAGCAGTTTACATGGGACAGGGGGAAGAAACACTGAAGCTTTCTTT
TRBV12-3/TRBV12-4,TRBJ1-1,few,NA,CASSFRGPEAFF,TGTGCCAGCAGTTTTAGGGGACCTGAAGCTTTCTTT
TRBV5-6,TRBJ2-1,many,NA,CASSSRDIQFF,TGTGCCAGCAGTTCCCGGGACATACAGTTCTTC
TRBV12-3/TRBV12-4,TRBJ1-2,many,TRBD1,CASSSGTGGNGYTF,TGTGCCAGCAGTTCCGGGACAGGGGGCAATGGCTACACCTTC